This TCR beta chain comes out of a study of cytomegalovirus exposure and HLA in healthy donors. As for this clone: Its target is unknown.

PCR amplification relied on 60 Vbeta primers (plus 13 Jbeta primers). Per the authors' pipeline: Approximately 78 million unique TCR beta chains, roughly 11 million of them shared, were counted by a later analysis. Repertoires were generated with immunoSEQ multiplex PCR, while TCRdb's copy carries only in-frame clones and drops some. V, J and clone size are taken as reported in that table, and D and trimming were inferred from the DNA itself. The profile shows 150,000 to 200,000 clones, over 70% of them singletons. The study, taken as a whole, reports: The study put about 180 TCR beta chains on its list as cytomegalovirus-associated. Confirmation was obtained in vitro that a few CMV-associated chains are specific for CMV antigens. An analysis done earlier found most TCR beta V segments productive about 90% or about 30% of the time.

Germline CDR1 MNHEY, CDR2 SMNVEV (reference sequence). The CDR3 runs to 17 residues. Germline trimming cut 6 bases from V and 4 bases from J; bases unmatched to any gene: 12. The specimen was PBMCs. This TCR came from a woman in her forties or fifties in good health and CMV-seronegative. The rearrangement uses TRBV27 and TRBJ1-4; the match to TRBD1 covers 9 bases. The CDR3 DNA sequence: TGTGCCAGCAGGCGTCGAGGACAGGGGTTGGATAATGAAAAACTGTTTTTT. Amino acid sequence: CASRRRGQGLDNEKLFF.